Listed below are T cell receptor beta chains from one sample, sequenced in a study of regulatory T cells in long-lasting Graves disease. TCRdb re-analysed the multiplex PCR reads in MiXCR, keeping a single row per CDR3 protein. The top ten hold less than 9% of the sample, which has approximately 470,000 distinct CDR3 sequences, under 25% seen once. The sample in question was peripheral blood mononuclear cells (PBMCs), obtained when the disease was refractory, from a patient treated with antithyroid drugs. These receptors all stem from a female donor with Graves disease. CDR3s leave out the opening cysteine and the closing phenylalanine or tryptophan. The order of the fields is V gene, J gene, clone size, CDR3 protein. Clone size is given for some rows only: seen once, a few or many times, or a class if the clone is expanded.

v_gene: TRBV28; j_gene: TRBJ2-1; abundance: many; CDR3aa: ASSRISGSHNEQF
v_gene: TRBV15; j_gene: TRBJ2-7; abundance: few; CDR3aa: ATSSGGFSYEQY
v_gene: TRBV28; j_gene: TRBJ2-2; abundance: -; CDR3aa: ACSFGDLRGELF
v_gene: TRBV29-1; j_gene: TRBJ2-5; abundance: -; CDR3aa: SVERASGETQY
v_gene: TRBV28; j_gene: TRBJ1-2; abundance: many; CDR3aa: ASTSRDGYT
v_gene: TRBV29-1; j_gene: TRBJ2-3; abundance: -; CDR3aa: SVVGGADTQY
v_gene: TRBV27; j_gene: TRBJ1-5; abundance: -; CDR3aa: ASSLRGLDRGQIKGSQPQH
v_gene: TRBV19; j_gene: TRBJ1-1; abundance: -; CDR3aa: ASSPSLMNTEAF
v_gene: TRBV3-1; j_gene: TRBJ2-5; abundance: few; CDR3aa: ASSQDSGRQETQY
v_gene: TRBV28; j_gene: TRBJ2-2; abundance: many; CDR3aa: ASSFTTGELF
v_gene: TRBV2; j_gene: TRBJ2-7; abundance: many; CDR3aa: ASNFDAIYEQY
v_gene: TRBV14; j_gene: TRBJ2-2; abundance: -; CDR3aa: ASSQEWNTGELF
v_gene: TRBV29-1; j_gene: TRBJ2-7; abundance: few; CDR3aa: SVERGSGRAGSYEQY
v_gene: TRBV28; j_gene: TRBJ2-7; abundance: many; CDR3aa: ASSPADSYEQY
v_gene: TRBV7-3; j_gene: TRBJ1-2; abundance: many; CDR3aa: ASSSQPGQATYT
v_gene: TRBV10-2; j_gene: TRBJ2-7; abundance: many; CDR3aa: ASSSRTSGYAYEQY
v_gene: TRBV29-1; j_gene: TRBJ2-5; abundance: many; CDR3aa: SAGRSGTETQY
v_gene: TRBV12-3/TRBV12-4; j_gene: TRBJ2-2; abundance: many; CDR3aa: ASRRGGSNTGELF
v_gene: TRBV28; j_gene: TRBJ1-1; abundance: many; CDR3aa: ASRDRVDTEAF
v_gene: TRBV10-3; j_gene: TRBJ2-5; abundance: many; CDR3aa: AISEASGQETQY
v_gene: TRBV2; j_gene: TRBJ1-5; abundance: -; CDR3aa: ASGTAYSNQPQH
v_gene: TRBV13; j_gene: TRBJ2-2; abundance: many; CDR3aa: ASQQGALTGELF
v_gene: TRBV5-1; j_gene: TRBJ2-7; abundance: -; CDR3aa: ASSFGDREPDEQY
v_gene: TRBV28; j_gene: TRBJ2-7; abundance: -; CDR3aa: ASSFPSGTSGMNEQY
v_gene: TRBV12-3/TRBV12-4; j_gene: TRBJ1-2; abundance: -; CDR3aa: ASSFSRQGVDGYT
v_gene: TRBV12-3/TRBV12-4; j_gene: TRBJ1-1; abundance: many; CDR3aa: VSSFTGGWSPTEAF
v_gene: TRBV3-1; j_gene: TRBJ1-1; abundance: -; CDR3aa: ASSTWIKGHQGAF
v_gene: TRBV29-1; j_gene: TRBJ2-1; abundance: once; CDR3aa: SVVPGLDEQF
v_gene: TRBV6-1; j_gene: TRBJ1-1; abundance: medium-sized; CDR3aa: ASSDRGVRPEAF
v_gene: TRBV27; j_gene: TRBJ1-5; abundance: many; CDR3aa: ASSYYREQPQH
v_gene: TRBV9; j_gene: TRBJ2-3; abundance: once; CDR3aa: ASSAEWADTQY
v_gene: TRBV18; j_gene: TRBJ2-7; abundance: -; CDR3aa: ASSPRDYSYEQY
v_gene: TRBV12-3/TRBV12-4; j_gene: TRBJ1-2; abundance: -; CDR3aa: AIEVGYT
v_gene: TRBV7-2; j_gene: TRBJ2-5; abundance: many; CDR3aa: ASSFSVRETQY
v_gene: TRBV9; j_gene: TRBJ1-1; abundance: many; CDR3aa: ASSVSPTERAF
v_gene: TRBV20-1; j_gene: TRBJ2-2; abundance: -; CDR3aa: SARTNRGPSNTGELF
v_gene: TRBV11-3; j_gene: TRBJ1-5; abundance: -; CDR3aa: ASSWGDGYNQPQH
v_gene: TRBV7-2; j_gene: TRBJ1-1; abundance: many; CDR3aa: ASTLDRGDTEAF
v_gene: TRBV7-2; j_gene: TRBJ1-3; abundance: -; CDR3aa: ASSQQGGSGNTIY
v_gene: TRBV12-3/TRBV12-4; j_gene: TRBJ2-7; abundance: many; CDR3aa: ASSFMGGPHEQY
v_gene: TRBV28; j_gene: TRBJ1-1; abundance: many; CDR3aa: ASSLRPAGTEAF
v_gene: TRBV7-2; j_gene: TRBJ2-5; abundance: many; CDR3aa: ASSLRDASGTQY
v_gene: TRBV10-3; j_gene: TRBJ2-2; abundance: few; CDR3aa: AISGERQANTGELF
v_gene: TRBV7-9; j_gene: TRBJ1-6; abundance: -; CDR3aa: ASSSDRGFNSPLH
v_gene: TRBV4-1; j_gene: TRBJ2-7; abundance: -; CDR3aa: ASSQVGGESYEQY